The entry below gives a single TCR beta chain sequence along with its context. Its antigen is currently unknown. The data are from a study of OX40 agonist ivuxolimab in advanced cancers. The assay was immunoSEQ multiplex PCR, and TCRdb's table has in-frame clones only and misses some. This table has fewer than 85,000 clones, almost 85% appearing once. Regarding the study as a whole: At 0.1-3.0 mg/kg, partial responders had clonal expansion among the lowest observed.

Germline V gene sequence: CDR1 MDHEN, CDR2 SYDVKM. Trimming at V came to 8 bases and at J to 0 bases, leaving 9 bases not matched to a gene. This CDR3 contains 16 residues. The receptor's source is an adult with an advanced solid tumor such as melanoma, head and neck, liver or kidney cancer. V and J are TRBV28 and TRBJ1-3, with TRBD1 matching over 8 bases. Specimen: CD4+ or CD8+ T cells sorted from blood, collected in a trial of the OX40 agonist ivuxolimab. The CDR3 reads CASLRLQGASGNTIYF. CDR3 DNA sequence: TGTGCCAGCCTCCGACTCCAGGGGGCCTCTGGAAACACCATATATTTT.